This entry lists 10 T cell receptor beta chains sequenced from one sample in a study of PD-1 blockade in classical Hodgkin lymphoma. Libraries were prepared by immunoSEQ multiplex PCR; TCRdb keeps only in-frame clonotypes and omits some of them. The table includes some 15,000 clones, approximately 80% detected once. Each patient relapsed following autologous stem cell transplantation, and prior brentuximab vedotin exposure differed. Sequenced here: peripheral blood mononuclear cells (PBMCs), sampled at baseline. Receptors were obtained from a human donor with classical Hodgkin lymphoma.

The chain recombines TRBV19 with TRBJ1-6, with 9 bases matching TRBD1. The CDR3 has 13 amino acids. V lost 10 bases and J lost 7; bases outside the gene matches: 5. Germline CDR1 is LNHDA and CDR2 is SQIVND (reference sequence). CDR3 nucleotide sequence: TGTGCCACCGAGGACAGGGGAAATTCACCCCTCCACTTT. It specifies CATEDRGNSPLHF.

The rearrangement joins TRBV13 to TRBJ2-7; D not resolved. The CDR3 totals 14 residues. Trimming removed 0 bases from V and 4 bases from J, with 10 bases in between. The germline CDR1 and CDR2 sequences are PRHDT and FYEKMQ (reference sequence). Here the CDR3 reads CASSLGSKAYEQYF. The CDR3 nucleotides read TGTGCCAGCAGCTTAGGTTCTAAGGCTTACGAGCAGTACTTC.

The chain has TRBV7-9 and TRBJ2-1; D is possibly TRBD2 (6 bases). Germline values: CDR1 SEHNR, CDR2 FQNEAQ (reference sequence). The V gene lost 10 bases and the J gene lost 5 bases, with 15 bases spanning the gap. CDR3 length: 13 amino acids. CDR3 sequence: CATGTRTHNEQFF. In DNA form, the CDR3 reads TGTGCCACCGGGACTCGAACCCACAATGAGCAGTTCTTC.

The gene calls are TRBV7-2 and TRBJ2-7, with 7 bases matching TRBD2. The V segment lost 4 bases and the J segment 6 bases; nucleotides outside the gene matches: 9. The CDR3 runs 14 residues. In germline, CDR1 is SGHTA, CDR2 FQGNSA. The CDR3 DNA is TGTGCCAGCAGCTCGGGGGGACCTCGGGCCGAGCAGTACTTC. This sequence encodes CASSSGGPRAEQYF.

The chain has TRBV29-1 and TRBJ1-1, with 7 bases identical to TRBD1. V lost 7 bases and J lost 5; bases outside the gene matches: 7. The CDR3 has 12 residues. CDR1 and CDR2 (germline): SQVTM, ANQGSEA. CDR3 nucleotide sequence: TGCAGCGAGGTAGGGGGCGCAACTGAAGCTTTCTTT. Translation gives CSEVGGATEAFF.

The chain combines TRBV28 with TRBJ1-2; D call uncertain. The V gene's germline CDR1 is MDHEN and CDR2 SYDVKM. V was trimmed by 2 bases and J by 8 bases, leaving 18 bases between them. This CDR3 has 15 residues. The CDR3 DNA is TGTGCCAGCAGTTTAATGGACGGGTCACCCTCGGGCTACACCTTC. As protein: CASSLMDGSPSGYTF.

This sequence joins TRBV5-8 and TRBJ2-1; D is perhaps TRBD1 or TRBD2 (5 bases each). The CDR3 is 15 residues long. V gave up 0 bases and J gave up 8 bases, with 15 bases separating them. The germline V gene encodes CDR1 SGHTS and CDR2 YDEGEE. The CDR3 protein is CASSLGGRAGDEQFF. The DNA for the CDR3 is TGTGCCAGCAGCTTGGGGGGCCGGGCGGGCGATGAGCAGTTCTTC.

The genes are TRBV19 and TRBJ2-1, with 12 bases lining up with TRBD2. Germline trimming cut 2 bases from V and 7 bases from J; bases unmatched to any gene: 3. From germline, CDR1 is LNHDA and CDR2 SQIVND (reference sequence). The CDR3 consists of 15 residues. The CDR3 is CASSILAGGPNEQFF. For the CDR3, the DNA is TGTGCCAGTAGTATACTAGCGGGGGGGCCTAATGAGCAGTTCTTC. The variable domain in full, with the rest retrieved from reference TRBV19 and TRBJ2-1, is DGGITQSPKYLFRKEGQNVTLSCEQNLNHDAMYWYRQDPGQGLRLIYYSQIVNDFQKGDIAEGYSVSREKKESFPLTVTSAQKNPTAFYLCASSILAGGPNEQFFGPGTRLTVL.

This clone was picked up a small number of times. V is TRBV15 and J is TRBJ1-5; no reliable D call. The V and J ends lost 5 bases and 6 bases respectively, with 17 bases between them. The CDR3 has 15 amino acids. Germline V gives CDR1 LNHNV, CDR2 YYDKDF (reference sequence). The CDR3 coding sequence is TGTGCCACCAGCTCAAAGCCGGGTCAGTCTCAGCCCCAGCATTTT. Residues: CATSSKPGQSQPQHF.

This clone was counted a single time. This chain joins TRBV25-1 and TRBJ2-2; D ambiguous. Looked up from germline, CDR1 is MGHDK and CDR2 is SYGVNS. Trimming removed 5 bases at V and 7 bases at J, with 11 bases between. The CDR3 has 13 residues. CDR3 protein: CASSIGVDGELFF. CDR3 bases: TGTGCCAGCAGTATTGGGGTGGACGGGGAGCTGTTTTTT.